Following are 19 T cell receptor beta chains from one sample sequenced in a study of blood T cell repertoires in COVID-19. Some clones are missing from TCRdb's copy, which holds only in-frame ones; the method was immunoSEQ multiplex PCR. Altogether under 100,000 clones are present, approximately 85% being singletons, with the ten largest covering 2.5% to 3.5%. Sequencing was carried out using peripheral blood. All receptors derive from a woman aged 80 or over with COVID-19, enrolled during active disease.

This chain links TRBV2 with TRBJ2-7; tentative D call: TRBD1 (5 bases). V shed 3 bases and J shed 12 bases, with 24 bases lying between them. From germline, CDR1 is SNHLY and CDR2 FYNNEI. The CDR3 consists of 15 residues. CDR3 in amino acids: CASSDGVGRMGARYF. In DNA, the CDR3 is TGTGCCAGCAGTGATGGGGTGGGGCGGATGGGCGCTAGGTACTTC.

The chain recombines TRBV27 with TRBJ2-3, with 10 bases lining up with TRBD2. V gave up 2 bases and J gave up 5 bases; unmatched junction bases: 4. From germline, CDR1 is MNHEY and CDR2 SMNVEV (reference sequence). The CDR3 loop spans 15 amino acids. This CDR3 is CASSLLAGAGDTQYF. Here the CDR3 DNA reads TGTGCCAGCAGTTTACTAGCGGGAGCTGGAGATACGCAGTATTTT.

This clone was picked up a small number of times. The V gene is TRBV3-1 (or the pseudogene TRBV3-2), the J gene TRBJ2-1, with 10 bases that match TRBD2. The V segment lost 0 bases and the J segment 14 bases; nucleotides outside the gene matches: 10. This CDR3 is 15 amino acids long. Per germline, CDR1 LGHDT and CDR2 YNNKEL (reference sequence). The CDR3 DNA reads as TGTGCCAGCAGCCAAGATCGAGCAGCGGGGGGGAAAAAGTTCTTC. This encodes CASSQDRAAGGKKFF.

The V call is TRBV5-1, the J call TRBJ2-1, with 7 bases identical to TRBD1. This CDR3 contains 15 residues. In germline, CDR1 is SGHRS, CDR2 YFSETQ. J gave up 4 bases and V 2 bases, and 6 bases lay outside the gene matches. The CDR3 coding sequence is TGCGCCAGCAGCTTCACCGGGACAGCTTACAATGAGCAGTTCTTC. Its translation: CASSFTGTAYNEQFF. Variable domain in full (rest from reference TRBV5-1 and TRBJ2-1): KAGVTQTPRYLIKTRGQQVTLSCSPISGHRSVSWYQQTPGQGLQFLFEYFSETQRNKGNFPGRFSGRQFSNSRSEMNVSTLELGDSALYLCASSFTGTAYNEQFFGPGTRLTVL.

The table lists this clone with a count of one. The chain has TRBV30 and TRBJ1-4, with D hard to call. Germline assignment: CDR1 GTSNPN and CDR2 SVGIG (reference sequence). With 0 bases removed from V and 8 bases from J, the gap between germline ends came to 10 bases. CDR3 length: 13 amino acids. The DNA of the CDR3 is TGTGCCTGGAGTGTAGAGGGCAGAGAAAAACTGTTTTTT. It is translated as CAWSVEGREKLFF.

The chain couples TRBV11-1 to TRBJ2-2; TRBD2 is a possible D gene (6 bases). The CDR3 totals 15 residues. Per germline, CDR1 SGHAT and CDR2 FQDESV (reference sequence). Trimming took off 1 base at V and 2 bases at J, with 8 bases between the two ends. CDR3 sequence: CASSLVGGNTGELFF. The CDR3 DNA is TGTGCCAGCAGCTTAGTCGGGGGAAACACCGGGGAGCTGTTTTTT.

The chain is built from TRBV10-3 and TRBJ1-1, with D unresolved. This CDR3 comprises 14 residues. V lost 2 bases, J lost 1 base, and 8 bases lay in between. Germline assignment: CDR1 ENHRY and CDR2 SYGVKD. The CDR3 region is CAISENGRNTEAFF. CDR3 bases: TGTGCCATCAGTGAGAATGGCCGGAACACTGAAGCTTTCTTT.

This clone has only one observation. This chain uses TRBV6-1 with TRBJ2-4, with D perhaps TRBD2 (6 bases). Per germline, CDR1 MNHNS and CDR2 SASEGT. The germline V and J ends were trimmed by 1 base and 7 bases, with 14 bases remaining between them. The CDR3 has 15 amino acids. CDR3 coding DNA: TGTGCCAGCAGTGAAGGTAGGGGCGGGACGAACATTCAGTACTTC. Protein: CASSEGRGGTNIQYF.

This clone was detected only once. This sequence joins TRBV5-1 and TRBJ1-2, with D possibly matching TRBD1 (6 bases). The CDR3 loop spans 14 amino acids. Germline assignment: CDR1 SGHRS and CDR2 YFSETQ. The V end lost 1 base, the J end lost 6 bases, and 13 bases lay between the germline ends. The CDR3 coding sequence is TGCGCCAGCAGCTTGTTCAGGGGAGTAAATGGCTACACCTTC. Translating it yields CASSLFRGVNGYTF.

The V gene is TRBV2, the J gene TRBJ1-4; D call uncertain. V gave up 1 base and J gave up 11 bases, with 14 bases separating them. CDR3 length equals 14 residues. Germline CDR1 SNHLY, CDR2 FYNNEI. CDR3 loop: CASSEVHLPGKLFF. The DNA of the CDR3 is TGTGCCAGCAGTGAAGTACACCTGCCGGGGAAACTGTTTTTT.

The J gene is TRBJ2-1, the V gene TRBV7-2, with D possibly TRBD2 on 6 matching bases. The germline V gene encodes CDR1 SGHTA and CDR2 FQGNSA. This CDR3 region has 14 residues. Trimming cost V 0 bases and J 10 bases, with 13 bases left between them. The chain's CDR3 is CASSLAGRLGEQFF. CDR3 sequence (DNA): TGTGCCAGCAGCTTAGCGGGGAGACTAGGGGAGCAGTTCTTC.

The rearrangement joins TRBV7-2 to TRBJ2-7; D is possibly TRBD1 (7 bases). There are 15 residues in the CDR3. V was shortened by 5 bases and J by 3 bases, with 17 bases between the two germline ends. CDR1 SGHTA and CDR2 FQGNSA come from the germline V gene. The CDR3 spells CASSLVAGGIYEQYF. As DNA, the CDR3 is TGTGCCAGCAGCCTCGTGGCAGGGGGGATCTACGAGCAGTACTTC.

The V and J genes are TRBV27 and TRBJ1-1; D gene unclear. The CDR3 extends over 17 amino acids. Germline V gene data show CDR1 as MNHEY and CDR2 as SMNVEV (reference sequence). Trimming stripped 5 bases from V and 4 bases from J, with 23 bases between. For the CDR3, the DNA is TGTGCCAGCAGTCGCCGAGGGCCTCCCCTCTCCGGCACTGAAGCTTTCTTT. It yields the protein CASSRRGPPLSGTEAFF.

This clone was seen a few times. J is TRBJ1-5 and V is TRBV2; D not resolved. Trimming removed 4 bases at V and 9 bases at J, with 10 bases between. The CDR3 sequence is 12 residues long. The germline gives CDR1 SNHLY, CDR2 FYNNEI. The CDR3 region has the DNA TGTGCCAGCAGTGTCAACAGAGCGCCCCAGCATTTT. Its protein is CASSVNRAPQHF.

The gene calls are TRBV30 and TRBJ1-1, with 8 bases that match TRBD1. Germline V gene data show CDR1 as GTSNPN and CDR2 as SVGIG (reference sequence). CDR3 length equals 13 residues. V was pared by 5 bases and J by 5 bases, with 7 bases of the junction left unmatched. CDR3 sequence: CAWALQGGTEAFF. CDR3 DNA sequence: TGTGCCTGGGCACTACAGGGGGGAACTGAAGCTTTCTTT.

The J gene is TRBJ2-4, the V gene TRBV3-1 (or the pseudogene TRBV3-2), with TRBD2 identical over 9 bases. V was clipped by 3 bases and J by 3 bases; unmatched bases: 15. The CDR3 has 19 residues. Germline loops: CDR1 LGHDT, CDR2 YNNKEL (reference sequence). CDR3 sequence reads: CASSQAGLAPIRDKNIQYF. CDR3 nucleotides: TGTGCCAGCAGCCAGGCCGGACTAGCGCCCATCAGAGACAAAAACATTCAGTACTTC.

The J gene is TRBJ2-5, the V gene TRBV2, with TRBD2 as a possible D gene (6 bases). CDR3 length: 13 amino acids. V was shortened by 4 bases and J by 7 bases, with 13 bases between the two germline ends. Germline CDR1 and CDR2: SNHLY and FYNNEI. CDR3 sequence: CASSAGVFGTQYF. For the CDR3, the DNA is TGTGCCAGCAGTGCGGGAGTATTCGGGACCCAGTACTTC. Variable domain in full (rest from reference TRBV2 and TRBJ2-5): EPEVTQTPSHQVTQMGQEVILRCVPISNHLYFYWYRQILGQKVEFLVSFYNNEISEKSEIFDDQFSVERPDGSNFTLKIRSTKLEDSAMYFCASSAGVFGTQYFGPGTRLLVL.

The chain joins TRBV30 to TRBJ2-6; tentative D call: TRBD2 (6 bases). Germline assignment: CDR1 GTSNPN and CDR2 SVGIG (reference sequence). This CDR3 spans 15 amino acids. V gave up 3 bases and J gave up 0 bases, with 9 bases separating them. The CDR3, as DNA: TGTGCCTGGAGGGCGGGAACCTCTGGGGCCAACGTCCTGACTTTC. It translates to CAWRAGTSGANVLTF.

This CDR3 is CASRLNRLQPQHF. DNA for the CDR3: TGTGCCAGCAGACTCAACAGGCTTCAGCCCCAGCATTTT. V and J are TRBV12-3 or TRBV12-4 and TRBJ1-5, with a possible D match to TRBD1 (5 bases). This CDR3 contains 13 residues. V shed 6 bases and J shed 6 bases, with 12 bases lying between them.